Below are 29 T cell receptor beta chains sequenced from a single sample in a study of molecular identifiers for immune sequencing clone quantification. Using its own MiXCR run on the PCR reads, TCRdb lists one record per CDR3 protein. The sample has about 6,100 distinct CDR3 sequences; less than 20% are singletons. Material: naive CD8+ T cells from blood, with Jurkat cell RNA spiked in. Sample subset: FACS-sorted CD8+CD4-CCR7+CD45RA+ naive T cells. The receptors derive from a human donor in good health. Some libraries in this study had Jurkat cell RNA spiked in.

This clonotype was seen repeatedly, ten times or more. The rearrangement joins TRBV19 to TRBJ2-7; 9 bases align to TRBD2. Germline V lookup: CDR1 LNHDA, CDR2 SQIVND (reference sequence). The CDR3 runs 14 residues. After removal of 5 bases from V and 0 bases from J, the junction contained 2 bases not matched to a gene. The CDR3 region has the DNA TGTGCCAGTAGTCCTAGCGGGACCTCCTACGAGCAGTACTTC. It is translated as CASSPSGTSYEQYF.

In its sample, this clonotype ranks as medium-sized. CDR3 sequence: CASSLGGLGNQPQHF. The CDR3 region has the DNA TGTGCCAGCAGCTTAGGCGGGCTCGGGAATCAGCCCCAGCATTTT. J is TRBJ1-5 and V is TRBV7-9; D not certain. Germline V gene data show CDR1 as SEHNR and CDR2 as FQNEAQ (reference sequence). V dropped 1 base and J dropped 4 bases, with 11 bases sitting between them. CDR3 size: 15 residues.

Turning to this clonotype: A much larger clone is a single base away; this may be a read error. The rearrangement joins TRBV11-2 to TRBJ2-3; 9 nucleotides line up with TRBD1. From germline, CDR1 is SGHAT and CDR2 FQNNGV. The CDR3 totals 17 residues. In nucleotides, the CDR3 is TGTGCCAGCGGCTTAGAGCCCTGGGACAGGGTCACAGATACGCAGTATTTT. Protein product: CASGLEPWDRVTDTQYF.

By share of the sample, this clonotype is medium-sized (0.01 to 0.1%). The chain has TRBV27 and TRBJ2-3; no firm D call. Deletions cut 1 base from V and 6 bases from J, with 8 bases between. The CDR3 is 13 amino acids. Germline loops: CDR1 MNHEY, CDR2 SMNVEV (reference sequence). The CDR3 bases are TGTGCCAGCAGTTTATTTTTATTTGATACGCAGTATTTT. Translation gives CASSLFLFDTQYF.

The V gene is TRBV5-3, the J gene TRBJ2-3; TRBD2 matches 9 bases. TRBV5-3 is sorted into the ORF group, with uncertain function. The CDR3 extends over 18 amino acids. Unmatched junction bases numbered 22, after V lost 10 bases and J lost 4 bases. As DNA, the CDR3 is TGTGCCGGCAGCTTGGCCGTGAGCGGGAGGCAAACTCCAGATACGCAGTATTTT. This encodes CAGSLAVSGRQTPDTQYF.

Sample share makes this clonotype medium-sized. The CDR3 reads CASSAGDTQYF. The CDR3 nucleotides read TGTGCCAGCAGTGCCGGTGATACGCAGTATTTT. V usage is TRBV6-2 or TRBV6-3 and J usage is TRBJ2-3, with D unresolved. The length of the CDR3 is 11 residues. From germline, CDR1 is MNHEY and CDR2 SVGEGT. Trimming took 5 bases from V and 6 from J, leaving 6 bases between them.

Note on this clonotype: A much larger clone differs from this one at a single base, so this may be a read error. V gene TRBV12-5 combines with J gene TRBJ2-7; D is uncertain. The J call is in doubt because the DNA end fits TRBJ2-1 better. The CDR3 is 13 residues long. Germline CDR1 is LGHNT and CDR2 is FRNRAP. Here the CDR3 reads CASAHGVSYEQFF. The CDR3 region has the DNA TGTGCTAGTGCCCATGGCGTCTCCTACGAGCAGTTCTTC.

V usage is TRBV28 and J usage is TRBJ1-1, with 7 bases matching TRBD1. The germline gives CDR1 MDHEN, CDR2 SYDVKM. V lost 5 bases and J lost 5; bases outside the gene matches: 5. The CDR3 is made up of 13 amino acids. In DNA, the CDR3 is TGTGCCAGCAGTCGACAGGGCGGAACTGAAGCTTTCTTT. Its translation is CASSRQGGTEAFF. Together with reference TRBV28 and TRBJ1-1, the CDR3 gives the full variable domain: DVKVTQSSRYLVKRTGEKVFLECVQDMDHENMFWYRQDPGLGLRLIYFSYDVKMKEKGDIPEGYSVSREKKERFSLILESASTNQTSMYLCASSRQGGTEAFFGQGTRLTVV.

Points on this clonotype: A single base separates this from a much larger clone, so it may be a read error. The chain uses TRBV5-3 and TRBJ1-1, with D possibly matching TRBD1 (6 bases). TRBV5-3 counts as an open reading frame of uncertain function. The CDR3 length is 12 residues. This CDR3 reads CVSSPQGTEAFF. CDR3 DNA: TGTGTCAGCAGCCCACAGGGAACTGAAGCTTTCTTT.

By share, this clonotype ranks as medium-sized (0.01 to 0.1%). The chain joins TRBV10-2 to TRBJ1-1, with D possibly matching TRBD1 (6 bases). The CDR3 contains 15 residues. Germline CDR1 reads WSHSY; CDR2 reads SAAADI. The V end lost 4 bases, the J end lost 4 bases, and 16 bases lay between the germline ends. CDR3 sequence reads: CASSVNIRGGTEAFF. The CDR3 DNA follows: TGCGCCAGCAGTGTAAATATCAGGGGCGGCACTGAAGCTTTCTTT.

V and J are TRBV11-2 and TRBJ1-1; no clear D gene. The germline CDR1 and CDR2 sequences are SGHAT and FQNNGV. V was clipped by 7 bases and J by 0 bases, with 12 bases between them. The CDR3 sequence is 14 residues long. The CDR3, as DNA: TGTGCCAGCATCCGCGACACTATGAACACTGAAGCTTTCTTT. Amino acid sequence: CASIRDTMNTEAFF.

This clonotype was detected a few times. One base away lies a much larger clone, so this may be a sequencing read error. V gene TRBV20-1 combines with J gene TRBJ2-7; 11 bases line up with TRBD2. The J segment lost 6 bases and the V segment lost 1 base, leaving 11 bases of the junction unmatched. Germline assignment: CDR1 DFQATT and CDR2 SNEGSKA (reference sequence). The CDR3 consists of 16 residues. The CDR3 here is CSARGRTLAGVTEQYF. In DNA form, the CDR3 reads TGCAGTGCTAGAGGTAGGACACTAGCGGGGGTTACCGAGCAGTACTTC.

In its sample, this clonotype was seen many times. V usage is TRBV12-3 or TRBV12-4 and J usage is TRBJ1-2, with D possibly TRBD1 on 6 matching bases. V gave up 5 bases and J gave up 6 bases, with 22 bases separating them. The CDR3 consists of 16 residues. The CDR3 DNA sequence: TGTGCCAGCAGTCCCCAGGGGAGCTGGACGGCAGATGGCTACACCTTC. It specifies CASSPQGSWTADGYTF.

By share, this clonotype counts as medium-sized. In DNA form, the CDR3 reads TGTGCCAGCAGCCAGTACCAAGAGACCCAGTACTTC. It translates to CASSQYQETQYF. The chain employs TRBV14 and TRBJ2-5; D not certain. The germline V and J ends were trimmed by 3 bases and 0 bases, with 2 bases remaining between them. CDR1 and CDR2 from the germline V gene are SGHDN and FVKESK. The CDR3 spans 12 residues.

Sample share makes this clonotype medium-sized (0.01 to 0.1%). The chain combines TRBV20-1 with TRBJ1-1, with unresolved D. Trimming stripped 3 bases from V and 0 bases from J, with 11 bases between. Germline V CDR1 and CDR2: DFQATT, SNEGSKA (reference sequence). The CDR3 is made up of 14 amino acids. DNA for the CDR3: TGCAGTGCTAGGGCGGAGGAACTGAACACTGAAGCTTTCTTT. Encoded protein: CSARAEELNTEAFF.

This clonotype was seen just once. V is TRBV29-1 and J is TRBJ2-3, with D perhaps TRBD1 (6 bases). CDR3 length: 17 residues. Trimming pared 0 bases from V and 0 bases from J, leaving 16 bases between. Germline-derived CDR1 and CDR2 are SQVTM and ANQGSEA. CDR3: CSVEDPPGATSTDTQYF. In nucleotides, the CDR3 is TGCAGCGTTGAAGACCCCCCAGGGGCCACTAGCACAGATACGCAGTATTTT.

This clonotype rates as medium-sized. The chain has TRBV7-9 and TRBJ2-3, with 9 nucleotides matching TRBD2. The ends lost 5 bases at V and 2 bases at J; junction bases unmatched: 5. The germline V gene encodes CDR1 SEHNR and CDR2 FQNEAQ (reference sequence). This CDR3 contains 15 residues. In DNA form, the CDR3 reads TGTGCCAGCAGCCCTCGACTAGCGGACACAGATACGCAGTATTTT. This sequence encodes CASSPRLADTDTQYF.

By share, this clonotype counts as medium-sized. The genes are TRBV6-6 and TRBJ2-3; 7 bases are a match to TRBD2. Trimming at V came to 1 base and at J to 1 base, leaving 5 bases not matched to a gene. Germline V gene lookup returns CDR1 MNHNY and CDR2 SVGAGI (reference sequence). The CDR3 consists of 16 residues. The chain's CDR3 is CASSYWREFGTDTQYF. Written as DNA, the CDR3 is TGTGCCAGCAGTTACTGGCGGGAGTTCGGCACAGATACGCAGTATTTT.

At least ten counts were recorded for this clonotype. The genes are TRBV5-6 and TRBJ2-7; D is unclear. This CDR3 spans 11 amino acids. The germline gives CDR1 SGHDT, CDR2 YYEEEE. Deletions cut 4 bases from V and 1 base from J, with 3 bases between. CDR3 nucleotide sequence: TGTGCCAGCAGCCAATCCTACGAGCAGTACTTC. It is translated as CASSQSYEQYF.

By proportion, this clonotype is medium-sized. CDR3 region: CASSLGSETQYF. The CDR3 DNA is TGTGCCAGCAGCTTAGGGTCTGAGACCCAGTACTTC. The chain recombines TRBV7-6 with TRBJ2-5; no firm D call. V gave up 1 base and J gave up 5 bases, with 5 bases separating them. CDR1 and CDR2 (germline): SGHVS, FNYEAQ. This CDR3 has 12 amino acids.

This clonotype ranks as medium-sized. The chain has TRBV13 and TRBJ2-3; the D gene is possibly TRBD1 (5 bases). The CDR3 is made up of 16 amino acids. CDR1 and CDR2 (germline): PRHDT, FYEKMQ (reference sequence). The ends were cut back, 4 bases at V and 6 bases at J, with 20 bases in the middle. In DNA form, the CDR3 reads TGTGCCAGCAGCTACCCCCCGGACAAATTAGGGGATACGCAGTATTTT. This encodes CASSYPPDKLGDTQYF.

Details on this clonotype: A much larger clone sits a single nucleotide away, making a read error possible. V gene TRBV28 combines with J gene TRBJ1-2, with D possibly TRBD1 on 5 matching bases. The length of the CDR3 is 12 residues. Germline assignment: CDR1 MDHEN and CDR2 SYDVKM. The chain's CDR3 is CATEGTGYGYAF. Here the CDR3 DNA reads TGTGCCACAGAGGGGACGGGCTATGGCTACGCCTTC.

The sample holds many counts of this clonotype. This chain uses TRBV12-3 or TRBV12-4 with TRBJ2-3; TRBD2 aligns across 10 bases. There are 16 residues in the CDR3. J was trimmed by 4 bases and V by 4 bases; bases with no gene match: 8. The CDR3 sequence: CASSSEAGGPADTQYF. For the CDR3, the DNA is TGTGCCAGCAGTTCCGAAGCGGGGGGGCCCGCAGATACGCAGTATTTT.

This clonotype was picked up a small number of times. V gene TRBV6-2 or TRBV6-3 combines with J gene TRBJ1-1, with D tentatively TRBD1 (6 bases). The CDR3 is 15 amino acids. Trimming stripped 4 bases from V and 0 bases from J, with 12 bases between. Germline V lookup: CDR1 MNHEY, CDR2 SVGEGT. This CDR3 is CASSSPRTVNTEAFF. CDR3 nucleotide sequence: TGTGCCAGCAGTTCCCCCCGGACAGTGAACACTGAAGCTTTCTTT.

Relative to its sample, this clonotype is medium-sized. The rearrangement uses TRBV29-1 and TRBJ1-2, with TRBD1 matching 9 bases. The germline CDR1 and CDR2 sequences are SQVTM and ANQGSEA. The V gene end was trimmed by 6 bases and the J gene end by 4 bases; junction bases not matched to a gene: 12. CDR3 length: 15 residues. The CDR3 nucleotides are TGCAGCGTCCTACACTCGGACAGGGGCGGCTATGGCTACACCTTC. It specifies CSVLHSDRGGYGYTF.

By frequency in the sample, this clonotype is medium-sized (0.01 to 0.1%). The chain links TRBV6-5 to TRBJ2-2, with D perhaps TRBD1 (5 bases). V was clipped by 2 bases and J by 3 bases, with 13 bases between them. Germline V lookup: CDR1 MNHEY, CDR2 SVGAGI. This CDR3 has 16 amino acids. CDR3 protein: CASSYTPPRDTGELFF. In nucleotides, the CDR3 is TGTGCCAGCAGTTACACCCCCCCCAGGGACACCGGGGAGCTGTTTTTT.

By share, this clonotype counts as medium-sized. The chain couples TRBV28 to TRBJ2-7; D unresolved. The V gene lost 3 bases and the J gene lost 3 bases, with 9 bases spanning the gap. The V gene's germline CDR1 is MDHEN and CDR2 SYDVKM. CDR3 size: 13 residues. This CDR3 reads CASSLPRFYEQYF. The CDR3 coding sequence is TGTGCCAGCAGTTTGCCCAGATTCTACGAGCAGTACTTC.

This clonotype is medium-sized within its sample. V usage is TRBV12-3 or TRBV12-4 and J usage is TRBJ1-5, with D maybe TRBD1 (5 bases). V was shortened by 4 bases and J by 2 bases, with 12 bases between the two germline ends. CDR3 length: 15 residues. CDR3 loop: CASSSHGGGNQPQHF. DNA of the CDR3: TGTGCCAGCAGTTCTCACGGGGGTGGCAATCAGCCCCAGCATTTT.

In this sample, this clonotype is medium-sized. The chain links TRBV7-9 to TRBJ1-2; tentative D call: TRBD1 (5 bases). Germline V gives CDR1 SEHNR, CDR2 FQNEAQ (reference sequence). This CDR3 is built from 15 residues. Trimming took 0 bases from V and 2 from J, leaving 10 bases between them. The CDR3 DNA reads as TGTGCCAGCAGCTTAGCGAGTCAGGGAAACTATGGCTACACCTTC. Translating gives CASSLASQGNYGYTF.